The 28 T cell receptor beta chains below come from one sample, sequenced in a study of beta chain features in type 1 diabetes. What was sequenced were expressed TCRB transcripts, since all of the isolated RNA had been reverse transcribed. Generated by immunoSEQ multiplex PCR, the TCRdb table keeps only in-frame clones and is missing some. The sample has 330,000 or so clones; 14% are singletons. Specimen: central memory CD4+ T cells from blood. The receptors originated from a man aged 30 to 39 in good health.

The table lists this clone with a few counts. The gene calls are TRBV6-6 and TRBJ1-1, with TRBD1 matching over 7 bases. This CDR3 has 13 residues. Germline V gene sequence: CDR1 MNHNY, CDR2 SVGAGI (reference sequence). Germline trimming cut 4 bases from V and 12 bases from J; bases unmatched to any gene: 11. Here the CDR3 DNA reads TGTGCCAGCAGTTCCGGACAGGCGGCGCGGTCTTTCTTT. Translation: CASSSGQAARSFF.

This chain joins TRBV7-2 and TRBJ2-5; either TRBD1 or TRBD2 may fit D (6 bases each). Germline CDR1 reads SGHTA; CDR2 reads FQGNSA. This CDR3 contains 14 residues. V was cut by 7 bases and J by 7 bases, with 19 bases left in between. This chain's CDR3 is CASTLGGHEGTQYF. CDR3 nucleotides: TGTGCCAGCACTTTGGGGGGACACGAAGGGACCCAGTACTTC.

There are a few counts of this clone. The chain uses TRBV30 and TRBJ2-7; TRBD2 matches at 11 bases. The V and J ends lost 2 bases and 4 bases, in that order; junction bases with no gene match: 10. The CDR3 has 16 residues. CDR1 and CDR2 from the germline V gene are GTSNPN and SVGIG (reference sequence). The CDR3 protein is CAWSRPGTSGSYEQYV. The DNA of the CDR3 is TGTGCCTGGAGTCGTCCCGGGACTAGCGGTAGTTACGAGCAGTACGTC.

This clone was detected a few times. The chain recombines TRBV28 with TRBJ1-1; 9 nucleotides line up with TRBD1. Germline values: CDR1 MDHEN, CDR2 SYDVKM. This CDR3 has 15 amino acids. The trim removed 5 bases at V and 2 bases at J, leaving 6 bases unmatched. The CDR3 coding sequence is TGTGCCAGCAGTCCCCACACAGGGGGCAACACTGAAGCTTTCTTT. It is translated as CASSPHTGGNTEAFF.

This chain links TRBV7-8 with TRBJ1-1; TRBD1 might be the D (5 bases). The CDR3 totals 14 residues. V dropped 5 bases and J dropped 5 bases, with 15 bases sitting between them. Germline CDR1 SGHVS, CDR2 FQNEAQ. The CDR3 spells CASSPRDGKTEAFF. DNA for the CDR3: TGTGCCAGCAGCCCACGGGACGGGAAGACTGAAGCTTTCTTT.

This clone was detected many times. The chain employs TRBV9 and TRBJ2-2, with 14 bases lining up with TRBD2. Germline assignment: CDR1 SGDLS and CDR2 YYNGEE. CDR3 size: 18 residues. The J segment lost 5 bases and the V segment lost 4 bases, leaving 10 bases of the junction unmatched. The CDR3 DNA reads TGTGCCAGCAGCTCACAAGGACTAGCGGGAGGCGGAACCGGGGAGCTGTTTTTT. Amino acid sequence: CASSSQGLAGGGTGELFF.

This chain uses TRBV5-8 with TRBJ2-1; D gene ambiguous. The CDR3 spans 13 residues. Trimming left V 4 bases short and J 7 bases short, with 12 bases between. Germline loops: CDR1 SGHTS, CDR2 YDEGEE. The CDR3 DNA reads as TGTGCCAGCAGCCCAGGAGTAGGAAATGAGCAGTTCTTC. Encoded protein: CASSPGVGNEQFF.

The rearrangement joins TRBV6-5 to TRBJ2-1, with 7 nucleotides matching TRBD2. The CDR3 consists of 14 residues. Germline CDR1 and CDR2: MNHEY and SVGAGI. The V and J ends lost 7 bases and 4 bases, in that order; junction bases with no gene match: 7. The CDR3 here is CASTAPGGYNEQFF. The CDR3 bases are TGTGCCAGCACAGCTCCGGGGGGTTACAATGAGCAGTTCTTC.

The V call is TRBV5-4, the J call TRBJ2-2, with no clear D. CDR1 and CDR2 (germline): SGHNT, YYREEE (reference sequence). Between the trimmed V and J ends, which lost 1 base and 4 bases, there was a span of 11 bases. The CDR3 length is 15 residues. The chain's CDR3 is CASSLFRSVTGELFF. Here the CDR3 DNA reads TGTGCCAGCAGCTTGTTTAGAAGCGTCACCGGGGAGCTGTTTTTT.

As concerns this clone: It may be a read error: a sequence one base away is much more abundant. This specimen includes other DNA sequences encoding the same CDR3. The rearrangement joins TRBV6-5 to TRBJ1-2; the D is unclear. V dropped 6 bases and J dropped 2 bases, with 4 bases sitting between them. Germline CDR1 and CDR2: MNHEY and SVGAGI. CDR3 size: 11 residues. The CDR3: CASRENYGYTF. CDR3 bases: TGTGCCAGCAGGGAAAACTATGGCTACACCTTC.

CDR3 sequence (DNA): TGTGCCAGCAGCCAGGAGCCCCAGAGTGGTCATGAGCAGTTCTTC. This codes for CASSQEPQSGHEQFF. This chain joins TRBV5-4 and TRBJ2-1, with D unclear. Germline V gives CDR1 SGHNT, CDR2 YYREEE (reference sequence). V lost 4 bases, J lost 8 bases, and 19 bases lay in between. The CDR3 contains 15 residues.

The chain recombines TRBV9 with TRBJ2-1; TRBD1 agrees at 8 bases. V lost 0 bases to trimming and J lost 4 bases; unmatched junction nucleotides: 6. From germline, CDR1 is SGDLS and CDR2 YYNGEE. This CDR3 has 16 residues. CDR3 bases: TGTGCCAGCAGCGTAGCTGGGCGGGACAGGTACAATGAGCAGTTCTTC. It yields the protein CASSVAGRDRYNEQFF.

This clone was found a few times. The V call is TRBV7-2, the J call TRBJ2-3, with 10 bases identical to TRBD1. CDR1 is SGHTA and CDR2 is FQGNSA in the germline V gene. V shed 5 bases, J shed 3 bases, and the junction held 2 bases outside the gene matches. CDR3 size: 14 residues. The CDR3 coding sequence is TGTGCCAGCAGCATGGGACAGGGGACAGATACGCAGTATTTT. Translated: CASSMGQGTDTQYF.

This clone was seen ten or more times. This chain connects TRBV19 to TRBJ2-5; D is perhaps TRBD2 (6 bases). V lost 1 base to trimming and J lost 5 bases, with 11 bases between them. This CDR3 region has 14 residues. CDR1 is LNHDA, CDR2 SQIVND, per germline (reference sequence). The CDR3 DNA follows: TGTGCCAGTAGTATAGGGGGCGGGGCCGAGACCCAGTACTTC. Translation gives CASSIGGGAETQYF.

This chain joins TRBV19 and TRBJ1-5, with a weak D call TRBD1 (5 bases). CDR3 size: 15 residues. V was cut by 7 bases and J by 4 bases, with 17 bases left in between. Germline V gene sequence: CDR1 LNHDA, CDR2 SQIVND (reference sequence). In DNA form, the CDR3 reads TGTGCCAGTATCCCAAATGGGGGATTTAATCAGCCCCAGCATTTT. Translating it yields CASIPNGGFNQPQHF.

This chain joins TRBV5-1 and TRBJ2-2; 7 bases are shared with TRBD2. Trimming cost V 3 bases and J 1 base; bases outside gene matches: 9. CDR1 is SGHRS, CDR2 YFSETQ, per germline. The CDR3 has 17 amino acids. The CDR3 bases are TGCGCCAGCAGCTGGACCTTGGCTAGCGGGAACACCGGGGAGCTGTTTTTT. Protein product: CASSWTLASGNTGELFF. The whole variable domain, filled in from reference TRBV5-1 and TRBJ2-2, reads KAGVTQTPRYLIKTRGQQVTLSCSPISGHRSVSWYQQTPGQGLQFLFEYFSETQRNKGNFPGRFSGRQFSNSRSEMNVSTLELGDSALYLCASSWTLASGNTGELFFGEGSRLTVL.

This clone was recorded a few times. This CDR3 is also generated by other DNA sequences in the sample. This sequence joins TRBV5-1 and TRBJ2-1; the match to TRBD1 covers 7 bases. The CDR3 spans 15 residues. J gave up 1 base and V 4 bases, and 5 bases lay outside the gene matches. Germline V CDR1 and CDR2: SGHRS, YFSETQ. For the CDR3, the DNA is TGCGCCAGCAGCCTTACAGGGGAATCCTACAATGAGCAGTTCTTC. Translation: CASSLTGESYNEQFF. The full variable domain, its missing parts supplied by reference TRBV5-1 and TRBJ2-1, is KAGVTQTPRYLIKTRGQQVTLSCSPISGHRSVSWYQQTPGQGLQFLFEYFSETQRNKGNFPGRFSGRQFSNSRSEMNVSTLELGDSALYLCASSLTGESYNEQFFGPGTRLTVL.

The CDR3 region is CASSPGPSNQPQHF. The CDR3 nucleotides are TGCGCCAGCAGCCCCGGCCCGAGCAATCAGCCCCAGCATTTT. The rearrangement joins TRBV5-1 to TRBJ1-5, with D unclear. This CDR3 has 14 amino acids. The V gene's germline CDR1 is SGHRS and CDR2 YFSETQ. Between the trimmed V and J ends, which lost 4 bases and 1 base, there was a span of 9 bases.

In this sample, this clone turned up a few times. The genes are TRBV5-6 and TRBJ1-1, with D hard to call. The germline gives CDR1 SGHDT, CDR2 YYEEEE. The V gene lost 3 bases and the J gene lost 0 bases, with 9 bases spanning the gap. This CDR3 spans 14 amino acids. The CDR3: CASSSTHMNTEAFF. CDR3 DNA: TGTGCCAGCAGCTCAACCCATATGAACACTGAAGCTTTCTTT.

CDR3 in DNA: TGCGCCAGCAGCCAAGAATGGGGCTATCCAGCGGGTGAGCAGTTCTTC. Translating it yields CASSQEWGYPAGEQFF. The rearrangement uses TRBV4-3 and TRBJ2-1; possibly TRBD2 for D (6 bases). The length of the CDR3 is 16 residues. V lost 0 bases and J lost 9, with 18 bases in between. In germline, CDR1 is LGHNA, CDR2 YSLEER.

This clone was counted only a few times. The chain combines TRBV7-9 with TRBJ2-5; the match to TRBD2 covers 7 bases. Germline CDR1 and CDR2: SEHNR and FQNEAQ (reference sequence). With 2 bases clipped from V and 6 bases from J, the junction kept 6 bases outside the gene matches. CDR3 length equals 14 residues. The CDR3, as DNA: TGTGCCAGCAGCTTAATTCGGCGGGAGCAGACCCAGTACTTC. Protein product: CASSLIRREQTQYF.

This clone was observed a few times. The chain carries TRBV10-3 and TRBJ1-3; a weak D match, TRBD1 (6 bases). CDR3 size: 15 residues. V lost 6 bases and J lost 2, with 14 bases in between. The V gene's germline CDR1 is ENHRY and CDR2 SYGVKD. In DNA, the CDR3 is TGTGCCATCAGAACTACAGGGAGAACTGGAAACACCATATATTTT. Translation gives CAIRTTGRTGNTIYF.

The genes are TRBV7-9 and TRBJ2-4; D is perhaps TRBD2 (5 bases). V was cut by 1 base and J by 8 bases, with 15 bases left in between. CDR1 SEHNR and CDR2 FQNEAQ come from the germline V gene (reference sequence). The CDR3 runs 15 residues. The CDR3 spells CASSLDGERLHIQYF. The CDR3 DNA follows: TGTGCCAGCAGCTTAGATGGGGAGCGGTTACACATTCAGTACTTC.

This clone was seen only a few times. This sequence joins TRBV6-5 and TRBJ2-1; TRBD2 aligns across 15 bases. The CDR3 has 15 amino acids. Looked up from germline, CDR1 is MNHEY and CDR2 is SVGAGI. V was clipped by 4 bases and J by 9 bases; unmatched bases: 4. The CDR3 nucleotides are TGTGCCAGCAGTTCGGGGACTAGCGGGGGGATTGAGCAGTTCTTC. Encoded protein: CASSSGTSGGIEQFF.

The chain links TRBV6-5 to TRBJ1-6; maybe TRBD1 (5 bases). Trimming shortened V by 2 bases and J by 9 bases, and 11 bases separated the two germline ends. The CDR3 extends over 14 amino acids. CDR1 is MNHEY, CDR2 SVGAGI, per germline. CDR3 coding DNA: TGTGCCAGCAGTTACCAGGGACGGGTTTCACCCCTCCACTTT. It codes for CASSYQGRVSPLHF.

There are a few counts of this clone. V usage is TRBV5-8 and J usage is TRBJ2-3; 8 positions match TRBD2. Germline V gives CDR1 SGHTS, CDR2 YDEGEE. The CDR3 covers 15 residues. The ends lost 1 base at V and 6 bases at J; junction bases unmatched: 7. The CDR3 is CASSLPRSGSDTQYF. The CDR3 DNA is TGTGCCAGCAGCTTGCCCCGAAGCGGGAGCGATACGCAGTATTTT. The entire variable domain, with the rest obtained from reference TRBV5-8 and TRBJ2-3, is as follows: EAGVTQSPTHLIKTRGQQATLRCSPISGHTSVYWYQQALGLGLQFLLWYDEGEERNRGNFPPRFSGRQFPNYSSELNVNALELEDSALYLCASSLPRSGSDTQYFGPGTRLTVL.

This clone came up a few times. This chain uses TRBV5-1 with TRBJ2-1; D is unresolved. Germline V gene sequence: CDR1 SGHRS, CDR2 YFSETQ. Trimming stripped 5 bases from V and 0 bases from J, with 15 bases between. This CDR3 has 16 amino acids. The CDR3: CASRYDDLSSYNEQFF. DNA for the CDR3: TGCGCCAGCAGATATGACGACTTAAGCTCCTACAATGAGCAGTTCTTC.

This clone was detected only a few times. The chain is built from TRBV7-2 and TRBJ2-7, with TRBD2 matching 11 bases. Unmatched junction bases numbered 5, after V lost 5 bases and J lost 5 bases. This CDR3 has 14 residues. Germline loops: CDR1 SGHTA, CDR2 FQGNSA. The CDR3 DNA sequence: TGTGCCAGCAGCCTTAGCGGGGGGGCCCACGAGCAGTACTTC. Encoded protein: CASSLSGGAHEQYF.